These 32 T cell receptor beta chains came from one sample sequenced in a study of T cells after posttransplantation cyclophosphamide. Sequencing was performed with immunoSEQ multiplex PCR; in TCRdb, only in-frame clones are kept and a portion is missing. The data show fewer than 20,000 clones, 70% to 90% seen once. Sampled 1 year posttransplant, controls received myeloablative marrow transplants, methotrexate and a calcineurin inhibitor. The sample was PBMCs, taken nearly 450 days after allogeneic stem cell transplant with calcineurin inhibitor and methotrexate. The receptors come from a young adult male patient who received an allogeneic stem cell transplant from an unrelated donor, was CMV-positive, and had acute and chronic GVHD. Part of the T cell pool may stem from the graft donor.

V usage is TRBV19 and J usage is TRBJ2-5, with 10 bases matching TRBD1. CDR3 length: 12 amino acids. V was clipped by 10 bases and J by 11 bases; unmatched bases: 10. Germline-derived CDR1 and CDR2 are LNHDA and SQIVND (reference sequence). This chain's CDR3 is CATRQGAREQYF. CDR3 DNA: TGTGCCACCCGACAGGGGGCCAGAGAGCAGTACTTC. Full variable domain (missing parts from reference TRBV19 and TRBJ2-5): DGGITQSPKYLFRKEGQNVTLSCEQNLNHDAMYWYRQDPGQGLRLIYYSQIVNDFQKGDIAEGYSVSREKKESFPLTVTSAQKNPTAFYLCATRQGAREQYFGPGTRLLVL.

This clone occurred once. This chain uses TRBV5-1 with TRBJ1-1; weak D call: TRBD1 (5 bases). CDR1 and CDR2 from the germline V gene are SGHRS and YFSETQ. Trimming removed 4 bases from V and 0 bases from J, with 13 bases in between. This CDR3 has 15 amino acids. The CDR3 region has the DNA TGCGCCAGCAGCGCCGCCGCAGGGATGAACACTGAAGCTTTCTTT. Residues: CASSAAAGMNTEAFF.

This sequence joins TRBV10-3 and TRBJ2-7, with TRBD1 as a possible D gene (6 bases). Germline assignment: CDR1 ENHRY and CDR2 SYGVKD. The CDR3 is 14 residues long. The V end was cut by 6 bases, the J end by 0 bases, with 12 bases between. The CDR3 DNA follows: TGTGCCATCAGGGACAGCGGCGGCTCCTACGAGCAGTACTTC. It is translated as CAIRDSGGSYEQYF.

The sample holds one count of this clone. This rearrangement joins TRBV7-2 to TRBJ1-1; D ambiguous. Germline loops: CDR1 SGHTA, CDR2 FQGNSA. CDR3 length equals 13 residues. V lost 1 base to trimming and J lost 5 bases, with 8 bases between them. Here the CDR3 DNA reads TGTGCCAGCAGCTTAGGTGGAGGGACTGAAGCTTTCTTT. As protein: CASSLGGGTEAFF.

In its sample, this clone was seen once. This chain links TRBV11-3 with TRBJ2-2, with D possibly being TRBD2 (6 bases). Trimming stripped 6 bases from V and 7 bases from J, with 9 bases between. This CDR3 comprises 12 residues. Germline V CDR1 and CDR2: SGHNT, YENEEA. Here the CDR3 DNA reads TGTGCCAGCAGTAGGGAGGACGGGGAGCTGTTTTTT. Its protein is CASSREDGELFF.

The chain carries TRBV19 and TRBJ1-2, with TRBD1 identical over 8 bases. V trimming: 5 bases; J trimming: 4 bases; junction bases outside the gene matches: 3. CDR1 is LNHDA and CDR2 is SQIVND in the germline V gene (reference sequence). CDR3 size: 13 residues. CDR3 DNA: TGTGCCAGTAGTGTCACAGGGGGCTATGGCTACACCTTC. Translated, it gives CASSVTGGYGYTF.

This clone has a handful of counts. V is TRBV15 and J is TRBJ2-2; perhaps TRBD1 as D (6 bases). Trimming cost V 8 bases and J 5 bases, with 15 bases left between them. This CDR3 has 14 amino acids. From germline, CDR1 is LNHNV and CDR2 YYDKDF (reference sequence). This CDR3 reads CATSASGQTGELFF. DNA of the CDR3: TGTGCCACCTCAGCATCTGGACAGACCGGGGAGCTGTTTTTT. Complete variable domain (other parts from reference TRBV15 and TRBJ2-2): DAMVIQNPRYQVTQFGKPVTLSCSQTLNHNVMYWYQQKSSQAPKLLFHYYDKDFNNEADTPDNFQSRRPNTSFCFLDIRSPGLGDTAMYLCATSASGQTGELFFGEGSRLTVL.

This chain links TRBV7-6 with TRBJ2-1; the match to TRBD1 covers 10 bases. The CDR3 runs 15 residues. Germline loops: CDR1 SGHVS, CDR2 FNYEAQ. Unmatched junction bases numbered 8, after V lost 5 bases and J lost 7 bases. Here the CDR3 DNA reads TGTGCCAGCAGCCCGCAGGGACAGGGGTCGAATGAGCAGTTCTTC. Its translation: CASSPQGQGSNEQFF. The entire variable domain, with the rest obtained from reference TRBV7-6 and TRBJ2-1, is as follows: GAGVSQSPRYKVTKRGQDVALRCDPISGHVSLYWYRQALGQGPEFLTYFNYEAQQDKSGLPNDRFSAERPEGSISTLTIQRTEQRDSAMYRCASSPQGQGSNEQFFGPGTRLTVL.

The chain joins TRBV27 to TRBJ2-3, with 10 bases matching TRBD2. Germline V CDR1 and CDR2: MNHEY, SMNVEV (reference sequence). This CDR3 comprises 18 residues. Trimming removed 2 bases from V and 4 bases from J; junction bases left unmatched: 12. This chain's CDR3 is CASSLNVLLAGAPDTQYF. For the CDR3, the DNA is TGTGCCAGCAGTTTAAATGTTCTCCTAGCGGGAGCGCCAGATACGCAGTATTTT.

The chain combines TRBV4-2 with TRBJ1-5, with D unresolved. The CDR3 is 20 residues long. V was trimmed by 1 base and J by 5 bases, leaving 27 bases between them. Per the germline V gene, CDR1 is LGHNA and CDR2 is YNFKEQ. The CDR3 protein is CASSQAMPRGPEWSYQPQHF. The CDR3 nucleotides read TGTGCCAGCAGCCAAGCCATGCCTAGAGGCCCCGAATGGTCCTATCAGCCCCAGCATTTT.

This chain connects TRBV7-8 to TRBJ1-6; 9 bases are a match to TRBD1. The ends lost 5 bases at V and 10 bases at J; junction bases unmatched: 9. Germline-derived CDR1 and CDR2 are SGHVS and FQNEAQ. The CDR3 runs to 15 residues. The CDR3 loop reads CASSQADRGLSPLHF. For the CDR3, the DNA is TGTGCCAGCAGCCAAGCGGACAGGGGCCTCTCACCCCTCCACTTT.

The rearrangement links TRBV4-3 to TRBJ2-5; possibly TRBD2 for D (7 bases). The CDR3 is 16 residues long. Germline V gene data show CDR1 as LGHNA and CDR2 as YSLEER. Trimming stripped 0 bases from V and 3 bases from J, with 14 bases between. This CDR3 reads CASSQDKGGSEETQYF. In DNA form, the CDR3 reads TGCGCCAGCAGCCAAGATAAGGGGGGGTCCGAAGAGACCCAGTACTTC.

This chain links TRBV25-1 with TRBJ2-7; D might be TRBD1 (5 bases). With 6 bases removed from V and 3 bases from J, the gap between germline ends came to 24 bases. The germline V gene encodes CDR1 MGHDK and CDR2 SYGVNS. The length of the CDR3 is 17 residues. In DNA, the CDR3 is TGTGCCAGCAGCCCACCTGCCGAGTTAGGTACAGGCTACGAGCAGTACTTC. Translation gives CASSPPAELGTGYEQYF.

The V gene is TRBV5-1, the J gene TRBJ1-5; 8 bases map to TRBD1. This CDR3 region has 16 residues. With 4 bases clipped from V and 2 bases from J, the junction kept 8 bases outside the gene matches. CDR1 and CDR2 from the germline V gene are SGHRS and YFSETQ. Here the CDR3 reads CASSPGGASGNQPQHF. The CDR3 DNA follows: TGCGCCAGCAGCCCAGGGGGCGCCTCTGGCAATCAGCCCCAGCATTTT.

The chain uses TRBV7-2 and TRBJ2-5; a possible D gene is TRBD1 (6 bases). Germline values: CDR1 SGHTA, CDR2 FQGNSA. The CDR3 loop spans 14 amino acids. The ends were cut back, 1 base at V and 5 bases at J, with 11 bases in the middle. Here the CDR3 reads CASSLDQQGETQYF. In DNA, the CDR3 is TGTGCCAGCAGCTTAGATCAGCAGGGGGAGACCCAGTACTTC.

The rearrangement links TRBV2 to TRBJ1-2; the D gene is possibly TRBD1 (5 bases). Between the trimmed V and J ends, which lost 5 bases and 2 bases, there was a span of 6 bases. Germline V gives CDR1 SNHLY, CDR2 FYNNEI. The CDR3 has 12 residues. The CDR3 region is CASSYRNYGYTF. The CDR3 DNA follows: TGTGCCAGCAGTTACAGGAACTATGGCTACACCTTC.

The chain recombines TRBV7-3 with TRBJ2-5; the D is unclear. Per germline, CDR1 SGHTA and CDR2 FQGTGA. V lost 4 bases, J lost 0 bases, and 3 bases lay in between. The CDR3 totals 12 residues. CDR3 DNA: TGTGCCAGCAGCTACTACCAAGAGACCCAGTACTTC. It yields the protein CASSYYQETQYF.

The rearrangement uses TRBV27 and TRBJ2-6; a possible D gene is TRBD1 (6 bases). The CDR3 is 12 amino acids. Germline CDR1 reads MNHEY; CDR2 reads SMNVEV (reference sequence). Trimming pared 8 bases from V and 10 bases from J, leaving 12 bases between. The CDR3 protein is CASRDTVNVLTF. DNA for the CDR3: TGTGCCAGCCGGGACACTGTGAACGTCCTGACTTTC.

This chain joins TRBV6-5 and TRBJ1-1, with 8 nucleotides matching TRBD1. Germline V gives CDR1 MNHEY, CDR2 SVGAGI. The CDR3 is 14 residues long. After removal of 2 bases from V and 5 bases from J, the junction contained 4 bases not matched to a gene. Here the CDR3 DNA reads TGTGCCAGCAGTTACCACAGGGGGGGGACTGAAGCTTTCTTT. Translating it yields CASSYHRGGTEAFF.

The chain is built from TRBV13 and TRBJ2-1; TRBD2 matches 7 bases. The CDR3 contains 17 residues. Per the germline V gene, CDR1 is PRHDT and CDR2 is FYEKMQ (reference sequence). The V and J ends lost 5 bases and 4 bases, in that order; junction bases with no gene match: 14. The CDR3 coding sequence is TGTGCCAGCAGCCTCCGGTTAGGCGGGAGCCCTTACAATGAGCAGTTCTTC. This sequence encodes CASSLRLGGSPYNEQFF.

The chain joins TRBV11-3 to TRBJ2-3, with a possible D match to TRBD2 (6 bases). The germline V gene has CDR1 SGHNT and CDR2 YENEEA. The length of the CDR3 is 13 residues. V lost 4 bases, J lost 4 bases, and 9 bases lay in between. CDR3 amino acids: CASSSGEPDTQYF. In DNA form, the CDR3 reads TGTGCCAGCAGCTCGGGAGAACCAGATACGCAGTATTTT.

This chain connects TRBV2 to TRBJ1-2; TRBD1 might be the D (5 bases). There are 13 residues in the CDR3. Trimming took off 6 bases at V and 2 bases at J, with 10 bases between the two ends. Per the germline V gene, CDR1 is SNHLY and CDR2 is FYNNEI. In DNA form, the CDR3 reads TGTGCCAGCAGACGGACACTGAACTATGGCTACACCTTC. Translation: CASRRTLNYGYTF.

The count of this clone is one. This rearrangement joins TRBV27 to TRBJ1-6; 8 nucleotides match TRBD1. Germline V gene sequence: CDR1 MNHEY, CDR2 SMNVEV (reference sequence). The CDR3 sequence is 20 residues long. V trimming: 0 bases; J trimming: 1 base; junction bases outside the gene matches: 11. CDR3 loop: CASSLSSQDRVLSYNSPLHF. In DNA, the CDR3 is TGTGCCAGCAGTTTATCGAGCCAGGACAGGGTCCTATCCTATAATTCACCCCTCCACTTT.

A word on this clone: The same CDR3 can be traced to other DNA sequences in this sample. V usage is TRBV5-5 and J usage is TRBJ2-3; TRBD2 matches 11 bases. Germline V gene data show CDR1 as SGHKS and CDR2 as YYEKEE (reference sequence). The CDR3 covers 19 residues. V lost 3 bases, J lost 4 bases, and 16 bases stayed unmatched. DNA for the CDR3: TGTGCCAGCAGCTCATCGCCGGGACTAGCGGATACCACCGCAGATACGCAGTATTTT. Encoded protein: CASSSSPGLADTTADTQYF.

This clone was observed a handful of times. The chain recombines TRBV28 with TRBJ1-1; D may be TRBD1 (5 bases). V was clipped by 2 bases and J by 0 bases, with 13 bases between them. CDR1 is MDHEN, CDR2 SYDVKM, per germline. The CDR3 sequence is 16 residues long. The CDR3 sequence is CASSLTGGIMNTEAFF. In nucleotides, the CDR3 is TGTGCCAGCAGTTTAACGGGGGGGATCATGAACACTGAAGCTTTCTTT.

The chain couples TRBV11-3 to TRBJ2-1, with 9 bases matching TRBD2. This CDR3 comprises 16 residues. The J segment lost 2 bases and the V segment lost 4 bases, leaving 6 bases of the junction unmatched. Germline CDR1 SGHNT, CDR2 YENEEA. CDR3 in amino acids: CASSSRTSEAYNEQFF. The CDR3 DNA is TGTGCCAGCAGCTCTCGGACTAGCGAGGCCTACAATGAGCAGTTCTTC.

About this clone itself: One end of the junction fails to match germline, which may point to a read error. The chain is built from TRBV9 and TRBJ2-1; D possibly corresponds to TRBD2 (5 bases). This CDR3 is built from 14 residues. Germline V lookup: CDR1 SGDLS, CDR2 YYNGEE. In nucleotides, the CDR3 is TGTGCCGGCAGCCCCGAGGGTAATAGCCATGAGCAGTTCTTC. The encoded protein is CAGSPEGNSHEQFF.

The CDR3 spells CASRGRINEKLFF. CDR3 DNA sequence: TGCGCCAGCCGCGGGCGGATTAATGAAAAACTGTTTTTT. This chain links TRBV5-1 with TRBJ1-4; D remains unclear. Trimming removed 7 bases from V and 4 bases from J, with 11 bases in between. Per germline, CDR1 SGHRS and CDR2 YFSETQ. CDR3 length equals 13 residues.

The chain recombines TRBV5-4 with TRBJ2-2; D might be TRBD1 (5 bases). This CDR3 is 15 amino acids long. The ends were cut back, 4 bases at V and 4 bases at J, with 14 bases in the middle. The V gene's germline CDR1 is SGHNT and CDR2 YYREEE (reference sequence). CDR3 sequence: CASSPLGVGTGELFF. DNA of the CDR3: TGTGCCAGCAGCCCTCTAGGGGTTGGCACCGGGGAGCTGTTTTTT. The variable domain in full, completed from reference TRBV5-4 and TRBJ2-2, reads ETGVTQSPTHLIKTRGQQVTLRCSSQSGHNTVSWYQQALGQGPQFIFQYYREEENGRGNFPPRFSGLQFPNYSSELNVNALELDDSALYLCASSPLGVGTGELFFGEGSRLTVL.

This clone appeared a few times. The J gene is TRBJ2-7, the V gene TRBV7-2; D remains ambiguous. The CDR3 sequence is 12 residues long. Trimming shortened V by 0 bases and J by 7 bases, and 7 bases separated the two germline ends. Germline V gene sequence: CDR1 SGHTA, CDR2 FQGNSA. DNA for the CDR3: TGTGCCAGCAGCTTAGCGCGGCGTGAGCAGTACTTC. Translating gives CASSLARREQYF.

For the CDR3, the DNA is TGCGCCAGCAGCCAAGAAGGTACCTTCGGACAGGGGTTTGGTGAGCAGTTCTTC. It encodes CASSQEGTFGQGFGEQFF. V and J are TRBV4-1 and TRBJ2-1; 9 positions match TRBD1. Trimming took 0 bases from V and 9 from J; bases not matched to a gene: 15. The CDR3 is 18 residues long. From germline, CDR1 is MGHRA and CDR2 YSYEKL.

The gene calls are TRBV7-3 and TRBJ2-1, with D possibly matching TRBD1 (5 bases). With 5 bases removed from V and 6 bases from J, the gap between germline ends came to 17 bases. This CDR3 comprises 15 residues. Germline V gene sequence: CDR1 SGHTA, CDR2 FQGTGA. The CDR3, as DNA: TGTGCCAGCAGCCCACCAGGGAAGAACCTCAATGAGCAGTTCTTC. Its protein product is CASSPPGKNLNEQFF.